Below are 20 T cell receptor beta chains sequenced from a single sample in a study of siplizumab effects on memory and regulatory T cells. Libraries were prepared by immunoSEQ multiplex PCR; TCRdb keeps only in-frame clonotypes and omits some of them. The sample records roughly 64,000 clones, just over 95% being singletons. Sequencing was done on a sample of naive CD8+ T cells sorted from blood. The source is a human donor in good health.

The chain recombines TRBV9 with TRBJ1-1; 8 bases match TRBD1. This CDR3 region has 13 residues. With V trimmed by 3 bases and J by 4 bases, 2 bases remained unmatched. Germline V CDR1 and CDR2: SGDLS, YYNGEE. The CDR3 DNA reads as TGTGCCAGCAGCGAGACAGGGGTCACTGAAGCTTTCTTT. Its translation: CASSETGVTEAFF.

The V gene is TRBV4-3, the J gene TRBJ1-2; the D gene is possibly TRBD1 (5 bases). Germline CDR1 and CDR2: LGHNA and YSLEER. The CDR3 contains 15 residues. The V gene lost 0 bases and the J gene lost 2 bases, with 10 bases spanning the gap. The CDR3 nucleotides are TGCGCCAGCAGCCAAGATGCAGGGTCGAACTATGGCTACACCTTC. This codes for CASSQDAGSNYGYTF.

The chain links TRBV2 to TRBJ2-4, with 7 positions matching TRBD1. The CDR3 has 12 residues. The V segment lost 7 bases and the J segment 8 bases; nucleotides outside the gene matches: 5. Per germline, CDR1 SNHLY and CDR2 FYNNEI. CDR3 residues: CASTDRVDIQYF. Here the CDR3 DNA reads TGTGCCAGCACAGACAGGGTTGACATTCAGTACTTC.

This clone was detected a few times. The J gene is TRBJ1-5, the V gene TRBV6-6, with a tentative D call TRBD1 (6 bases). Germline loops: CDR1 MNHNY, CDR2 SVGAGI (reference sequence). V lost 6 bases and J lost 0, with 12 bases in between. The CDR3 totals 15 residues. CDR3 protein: CASSRDTYSNQPQHF. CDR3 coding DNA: TGTGCCAGCAGCCGGGACACTTATAGCAATCAGCCCCAGCATTTT.

The CDR3 loop reads CASSSEGLLQETQYF. The CDR3 nucleotides read TGTGCCAGCAGCTCCGAGGGACTACTACAAGAGACCCAGTACTTC. The V gene is TRBV5-6, the J gene TRBJ2-5, with 7 nucleotides matching TRBD2. V trimming: 3 bases; J trimming: 2 bases; junction bases outside the gene matches: 7. The CDR3 is 15 residues long. The germline CDR1 and CDR2 sequences are SGHDT and YYEEEE.

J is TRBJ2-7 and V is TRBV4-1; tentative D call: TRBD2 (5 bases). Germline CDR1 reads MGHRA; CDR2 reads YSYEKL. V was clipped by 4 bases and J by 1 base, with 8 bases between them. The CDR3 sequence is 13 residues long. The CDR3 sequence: CASSLRGSYEQYF. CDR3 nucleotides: TGCGCCAGCAGCCTGAGAGGGTCCTACGAGCAGTACTTC.

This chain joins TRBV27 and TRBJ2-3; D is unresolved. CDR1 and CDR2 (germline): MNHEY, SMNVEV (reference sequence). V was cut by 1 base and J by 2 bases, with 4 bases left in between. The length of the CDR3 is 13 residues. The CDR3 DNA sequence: TGTGCCAGCAGTTTATGGGACACAGATACGCAGTATTTT. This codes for CASSLWDTDTQYF.

The CDR3 nucleotides are TGTGCCAGCAGCCCCCTCGCGGGTTCAGAGACCCAGTACTTC. Its translation: CASSPLAGSETQYF. The chain joins TRBV7-3 to TRBJ2-5; D is perhaps TRBD2 (5 bases). V lost 5 bases and J lost 4, with 14 bases in between. The CDR3 sequence is 14 residues long. Germline assignment: CDR1 SGHTA and CDR2 FQGTGA.

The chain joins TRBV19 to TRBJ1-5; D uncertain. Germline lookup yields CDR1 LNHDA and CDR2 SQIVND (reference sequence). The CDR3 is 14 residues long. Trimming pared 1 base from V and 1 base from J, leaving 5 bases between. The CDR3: CASSIGVSNQPQHF. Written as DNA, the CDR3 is TGTGCCAGTAGTATAGGAGTAAGCAATCAGCCCCAGCATTTT.

The CDR3 coding sequence is TGCGCCAGCAGCGCAAATGATGAGCACTACGAGCAGTACTTC. It translates to CASSANDEHYEQYF. The chain recombines TRBV4-1 with TRBJ2-7; D is ambiguous. Trimming cost V 5 bases and J 3 bases, with 14 bases left between them. The CDR3 runs 14 residues. Germline V gives CDR1 MGHRA, CDR2 YSYEKL.

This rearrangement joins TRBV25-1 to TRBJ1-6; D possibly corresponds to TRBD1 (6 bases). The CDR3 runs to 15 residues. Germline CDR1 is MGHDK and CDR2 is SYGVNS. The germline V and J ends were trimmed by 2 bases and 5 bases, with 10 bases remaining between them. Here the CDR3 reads CASSEQGPHNSPLHF. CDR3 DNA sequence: TGTGCCAGCAGTGAACAGGGGCCTCATAATTCACCCCTCCACTTT. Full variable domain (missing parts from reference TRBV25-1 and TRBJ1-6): EADIYQTPRYLVIGTGKKITLECSQTMGHDKMYWYQQDPGMELHLIHYSYGVNSTEKGDLSSESTVSRIRTEHFPLTLESARPSHTSQYLCASSEQGPHNSPLHFGNGTRLTVT.

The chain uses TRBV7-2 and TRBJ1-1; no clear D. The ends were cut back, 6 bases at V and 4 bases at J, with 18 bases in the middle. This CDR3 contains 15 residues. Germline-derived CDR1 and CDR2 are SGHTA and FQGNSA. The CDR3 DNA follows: TGTGCCAGCAGACTACGGGCGGACGGTGGCACTGAAGCTTTCTTT. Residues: CASRLRADGGTEAFF.

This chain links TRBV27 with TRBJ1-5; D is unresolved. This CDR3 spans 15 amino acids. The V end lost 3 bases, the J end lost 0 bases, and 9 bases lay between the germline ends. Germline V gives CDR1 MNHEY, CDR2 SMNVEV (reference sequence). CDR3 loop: CASSFSASSNQPQHF. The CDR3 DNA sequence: TGTGCCAGCAGTTTTTCGGCAAGTAGCAATCAGCCCCAGCATTTT.

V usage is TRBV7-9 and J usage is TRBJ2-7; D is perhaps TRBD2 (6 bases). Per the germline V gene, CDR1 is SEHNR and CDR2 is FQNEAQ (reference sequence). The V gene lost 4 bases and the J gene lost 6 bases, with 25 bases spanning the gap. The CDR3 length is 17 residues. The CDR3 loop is CASSSPGRGDPSGEQYF. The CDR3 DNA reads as TGTGCCAGCAGCTCCCCCGGGCGGGGCGACCCTTCAGGCGAGCAGTACTTC.

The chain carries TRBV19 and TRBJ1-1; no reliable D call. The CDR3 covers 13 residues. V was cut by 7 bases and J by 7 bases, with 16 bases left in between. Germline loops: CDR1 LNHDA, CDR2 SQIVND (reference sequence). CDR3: CASTLGALGEAFF. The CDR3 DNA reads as TGTGCCAGTACCCTGGGAGCCTTAGGTGAAGCTTTCTTT.

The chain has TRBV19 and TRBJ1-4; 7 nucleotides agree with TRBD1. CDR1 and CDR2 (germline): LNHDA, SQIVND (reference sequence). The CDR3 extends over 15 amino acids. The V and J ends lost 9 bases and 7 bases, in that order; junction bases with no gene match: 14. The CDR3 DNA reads TGTGCCAGCACTCCGGAGGGGGCGTTCGGTGAAAAACTGTTTTTT. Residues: CASTPEGAFGEKLFF.

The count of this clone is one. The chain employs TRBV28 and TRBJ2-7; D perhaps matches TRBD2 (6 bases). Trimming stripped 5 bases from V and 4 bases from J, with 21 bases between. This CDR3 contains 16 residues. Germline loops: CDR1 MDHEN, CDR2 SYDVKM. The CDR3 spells CASSPLGREVKYEQYF. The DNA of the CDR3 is TGTGCCAGCAGTCCTCTCGGCAGGGAGGTTAAATACGAGCAGTACTTC.

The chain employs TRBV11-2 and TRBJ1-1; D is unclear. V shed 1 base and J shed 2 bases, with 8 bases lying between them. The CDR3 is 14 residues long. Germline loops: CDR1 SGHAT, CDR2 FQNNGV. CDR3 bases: TGTGCCAGCAGCTTAGGACGGCTAAACACTGAAGCTTTCTTT. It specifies CASSLGRLNTEAFF.

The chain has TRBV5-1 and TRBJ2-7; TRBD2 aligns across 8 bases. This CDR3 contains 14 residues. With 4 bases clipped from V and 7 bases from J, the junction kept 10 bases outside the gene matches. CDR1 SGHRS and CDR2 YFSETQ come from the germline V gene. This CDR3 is CASSPSGGTGEQYF. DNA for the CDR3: TGCGCCAGCAGCCCCAGCGGGGGAACGGGAGAGCAGTACTTC.

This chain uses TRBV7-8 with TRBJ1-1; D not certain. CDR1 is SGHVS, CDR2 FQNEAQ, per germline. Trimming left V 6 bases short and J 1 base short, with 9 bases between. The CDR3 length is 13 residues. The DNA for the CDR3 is TGTGCCAGCAGGCCACTCGAGAACACTGAAGCTTTCTTT. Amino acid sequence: CASRPLENTEAFF.